The T cell receptor (beta chain) under discussion was sequenced for a study of cytomegalovirus exposure and HLA in healthy donors. Whole-study results and caveats: Associated with cytomegalovirus, according to the listing, were around 160 TCR beta chains. Among immune exposure information, only CMV serostatus was available.

The PCR ran on 60 Vbeta and 13 Jbeta primers. This table comes from immunoSEQ multiplex PCR, and its TCRdb copy is limited to in-frame clones, with some not included. Of about 120,000 clones listed, over 75% were seen once; the top ten hold 1.5% to 2%. The table lists this clone with a few counts. The antigen remains unidentified. Germline V gene sequence: CDR1 SQVTM, CDR2 ANQGSEA. Trimming pared 7 bases from V and 2 bases from J, leaving 20 bases between. The CDR3 runs 15 residues. V and J are TRBV29-1 and TRBJ1-1, with D perhaps matching TRBD1 (5 bases). The receptor's source is a man aged 35-49 years in good health and CMV-seronegative. Sequenced input: PBMCs. The CDR3 spells CSAPQVGGVNTEAFF. The CDR3 bases are TGCAGCGCGCCCCAGGTGGGGGGGGTAAACACTGAAGCTTTCTTT.